This T cell receptor (beta chain) derives from a study of blood T cell repertoires in COVID-19 (dated by TCRdb to the early 2020s). For the study in its entirety: The collaborator samples originated in the United States, Italy and Spain and spanned the acute and convalescent phases of COVID-19. The sample metadata nearly always contained a de-identified subject ID, COVID-19 status, age in years and sex. HLA class I and class II types, where available, came from metadata supplied by the sample provider rather than from assay-based typing. The repertoires were made available in a free public database intended to serve as a resource for research on the immune response to SARS-CoV-2. Subjects who had been exposed to COVID-19, were actively infected with it, or had recovered from it provided the deeply sampled blood TCRbeta repertoires that made up the dataset. The samples were drawn from the first 160 participants of the ongoing ImmuneRACE study and from about 1,200 subjects provided by 6 global collaborators. The material from the prospective study consisted of cDNA or gDNA derived from T cells, B-cell-depleted T cells, or PBMCs.

Samples from volunteer blood donors who had recovered from COVID-19 were contributed by a second Seattle source. The collaborating institutions used their own protocols to collect whole blood in K2EDTA tubes. Collaborator samples were shipped for TCRbeta analysis as frozen whole blood, isolated PBMCs, or DNA extracted from either sample type. Concerning this clone itself: This clone's antigen is unknown. There are no base qualities to consult, and no much larger clone falls within one base.

Study-level results and caveats: The quantity of clinical and demographic metadata differed by source and by participant and was supplied without curation.

V is pared back by 6 bases and J by 1 base, with 12 bases lying between the germline termini. The CDR3, from cysteine to phenylalanine, totals 14 residues. Just the 42-base CDR3 DNA is kept, in frame starting at base 1. Looking up the germline V gene (reference sequence) yields CDR1 SEHNR and CDR2 FQNEAQ. TCRbeta CDR3 regions were amplified from genomic DNA using the immunoSEQ Assay, a bias-controlled multiplex PCR. Turning to the authors' computational methods: Within the assay, amplification of reference gene primers was used to estimate how many nucleated cells each sample contained. Sequence reads were collapsed and filtered to measure the absolute abundance of every unique TCRbeta CDR3 rearrangement. Productive Simpson clonality was computed per sample as the square root of Simpson's diversity index over productive rearrangements. The immuneACCESS repertoire file appears here via TCRdb, limited to in-frame rearrangements. These files lack a portion of the clones; in checked studies, under half of the deficit traces to unresolved V genes, and the cause of the others is not known. That table gives V, J and clone size, and the DNA gave D and trimming. The sample table contains 120,000 to 150,000 clones; only one count was recorded for around 86% of them. The top ten hold over 35% of the sample.

Here the chain combines TRBV7-9 and TRBJ1-1; D gene: possibly TRBD1, on 5 matching bases. This TCR came from a man aged 45-65 years who had recovered from COVID-19. The sequenced sample was peripheral blood. The DNA sequence is as follows: TGTGCCAGCAGAAAAGGGGCAGAGAACACTGAAGCTTTCTTT. This encodes CASRKGAENTEAFF.